This is a list of T cell receptor beta chains from one sample in a study of cytomegalovirus exposure and HLA in healthy donors. Sequencing was performed with immunoSEQ multiplex PCR; in TCRdb, only in-frame clones are kept and a portion is missing. The table records roughly 150,000 clones, over 70% of them present only once. Sample: PBMCs. All receptors derive from a woman aged 40 to 55 in good health and CMV-seropositive. Each CDR3 is given with its conserved first and last residue. A D gene is named only where the DNA matches it firmly. Where a row states a size, it is once, few, many or the class of an expanded clone; other rows omit it.

CDR3 length	D gene	clone size	V gene	J gene	CDR3 protein	CDR3 DNA
14	NA	once	TRBV5-4	TRBJ1-1	CASRLGGLGTEAFF	TGTGCCAGCAGACTGGGGGGGCTAGGCACTGAAGCTTTCTTT
18	NA	NA	TRBV7-9	TRBJ2-2	CASSTSIPMGQSNGELFF	TGTGCCAGCAGCACCTCCATACCCATGGGACAATCCAACGGGGAGCTGTTTTTT
12	TRBD1	once	TRBV29-1	TRBJ1-2	CSARTGSYGYTF	TGCAGCGCCCGGACAGGTTCCTATGGCTACACCTTC
16	TRBD2	few	TRBV7-8	TRBJ2-3	CASSSEQRGGTDTQYF	TGTGCCAGCAGCTCAGAGCAGCGGGGGGGCACAGATACGCAGTATTTT
15	NA	NA	TRBV27	TRBJ1-1	CASSFIRGLNTEAFF	TGTGCCAGCAGTTTTATTCGAGGGTTGAACACTGAAGCTTTCTTT
13	NA	NA	TRBV25-1	TRBJ2-3	CASRRLDTDTQYF	TGTGCCAGCAGGCGGCTGGACACAGATACGCAGTATTTT
15	NA	NA	TRBV5-4	TRBJ1-1	CASSLEEGRGTEAFF	TGTGCCAGCAGCTTGGAGGAGGGTCGGGGCACTGAAGCTTTCTTT
17	NA	NA	TRBV27	TRBJ1-4	CASSLGARGKVNEKLFF	TGTGCCAGCAGTTTAGGGGCCAGGGGTAAAGTTAACGAAAAACTGTTTTTT
14	NA	NA	TRBV2	TRBJ2-1	CASHRDSPPNEQFF	TGTGCCTCTCACCGGGACTCTCCCCCCAATGAGCAGTTCTTC
14	NA	NA	TRBV6-1	TRBJ1-2	CASSEAPGDYGYTF	TGTGCCAGCAGTGAAGCTCCAGGGGACTATGGCTACACCTTC
16	TRBD2	NA	TRBV15	TRBJ2-1	CATSHPAGGTYNEQFF	TGTGCCACCAGCCACCCCGCGGGGGGCACCTACAATGAGCAGTTCTTC
13	NA	NA	TRBV29-1	TRBJ2-5	CSVEERDWETQYF	TGCAGCGTTGAAGAGAGGGATTGGGAGACCCAGTACTTC
14	NA	once	TRBV28	TRBJ2-5	CASSLPLAGETQYF	TGTGCCAGCAGTTTACCCTTGGCGGGAGAGACCCAGTACTTC
13	TRBD1	NA	TRBV28	TRBJ1-2	CASSSGQGYGYTF	TGTGCCAGCAGTTCGGGACAGGGCTATGGCTACACCTTC
14	NA	NA	TRBV6-1	TRBJ1-2	CASNLEAGTDGYTF	TGTGCCAGCAATTTGGAGGCAGGAACGGATGGCTACACCTTC
15	TRBD2	NA	TRBV27	TRBJ2-1	CATSRASGINNEQFF	TGTGCCACCTCTCGGGCTAGCGGGATCAACAATGAGCAGTTCTTC
14	TRBD1	NA	TRBV6-6	TRBJ1-1	CASSPGQGDTEAFF	TGTGCCAGCAGTCCGGGACAGGGAGACACTGAAGCTTTCTTT
14	NA	NA	TRBV4-3	TRBJ1-6	CASSHGEYNSPLHF	TGCGCCAGCAGCCACGGGGAATATAATTCACCCCTCCACTTT
15	TRBD2	NA	TRBV7-9	TRBJ2-1	CASSANSGGAGEQFF	TGTGCCAGCAGCGCCAACAGCGGGGGGGCCGGTGAGCAGTTCTTC
18	TRBD2	NA	TRBV4-1	TRBJ2-5	CASSQTPPERGLRDTQYF	TGCGCCAGCAGCCAGACCCCCCCAGAGCGGGGCCTGCGAGATACCCAGTACTTC
12	NA	NA	TRBV10-3	TRBJ2-2	CAIWDGSGELFF	TGTGCCATCTGGGATGGGAGCGGGGAGCTGTTTTTT
17	NA	NA	TRBV9	TRBJ2-2	CASSVVPQQRSTGELFF	TGTGCCAGCAGCGTAGTTCCCCAGCAGCGTAGCACCGGGGAGCTGTTTTTT
13	NA	NA	TRBV6-5	TRBJ2-3	CASKLAGRDTQYF	TGTGCCAGCAAGCTCGCGGGTAGGGATACGCAGTATTTT
15	NA	NA	TRBV5-4	TRBJ1-3	CASSLSGDSGNTIYF	TGTGCCAGCAGCTTATCAGGGGACTCTGGAAACACCATATATTTT
13	TRBD1	few	TRBV19	TRBJ1-1	CASTGQGRTEAFF	TGTGCCAGTACCGGACAGGGTAGGACTGAAGCTTTCTTT
11	NA	NA	TRBV12-5	TRBJ1-1	CASGSTGEAFF	TGTGCTAGTGGTTCTACAGGGGAAGCTTTCTTT
13	NA	NA	TRBV7-3	TRBJ2-1	CASSLGPASEQFF	TGTGCCAGCAGCTTAGGGCCGGCCAGTGAGCAGTTCTTC
17	NA	NA	TRBV7-8	TRBJ1-1	CASSNLDSPILNTEAFF	TGTGCCAGCAGCAACTTGGACAGCCCGATTTTGAACACTGAAGCTTTCTTT
17	TRBD2	few	TRBV4-3	TRBJ2-3	CASSQKRGGKEVDTQYF	TGCGCCAGCAGCCAGAAGCGGGGGGGCAAAGAAGTAGATACGCAGTATTTT
13	NA	once	TRBV29-1	TRBJ2-7	CSVEAQGSYEQYF	TGCAGCGTTGAAGCCCAGGGTAGCTACGAGCAGTACTTC
17	NA	NA	TRBV30	TRBJ1-2	CAWSVRGGRGFDYGYTF	TGTGCCTGGAGTGTACGGGGGGGCAGGGGATTTGACTATGGCTACACCTTC
12	NA	NA	TRBV28	TRBJ1-2	CASGRVNYGYTF	TGTGCCAGCGGCAGGGTGAACTATGGCTACACCTTC
15	TRBD2	NA	TRBV6-1	TRBJ2-5	CASSEPSGGVETQYF	TGTGCCAGCAGTGAACCCAGCGGGGGGGTTGAGACCCAGTACTTC
16	TRBD2	NA	TRBV7-2	TRBJ2-3	CASRVTSGGASDTQYF	TGTGCCAGCAGAGTGACTAGCGGGGGGGCTTCAGATACGCAGTATTTT
16	TRBD1	NA	TRBV6-1	TRBJ1-5	CASSEGTGFGPQPQHF	TGTGCCAGCAGTGAGGGGACAGGTTTTGGTCCTCAGCCCCAGCATTTT
16	TRBD1	NA	TRBV25-1	TRBJ2-2	CASSAHRGTNTGELFF	TGTGCCAGCAGTGCCCACAGGGGGACCAACACCGGGGAGCTGTTTTTT
15	TRBD2	NA	TRBV18	TRBJ2-1	CASSPIAGLYTEQFF	TGTGCCAGCTCCCCTATAGCGGGGCTATACACGGAGCAGTTCTTC
15	TRBD2	NA	TRBV28	TRBJ2-7	CASSLPSSGGPEQYF	TGTGCCAGCAGTTTACCCTCCAGCGGGGGCCCCGAGCAGTACTTC
14	TRBD1	NA	TRBV6-5	TRBJ1-6	CASRQPGQGLALHF	TGTGCCAGCAGACAACCGGGACAGGGGTTAGCCCTCCACTTT
16	NA	NA	TRBV5-1	TRBJ2-2	CASRGVPGSPTGELFF	TGCGCCAGCCGCGGAGTTCCAGGGTCCCCTACCGGGGAGCTGTTTTTT
15	NA	few	TRBV19	TRBJ2-7	CASSIGGTASYEQYF	TGTGCCAGTAGTATAGGCGGGACAGCCTCCTACGAGCAGTACTTC
15	TRBD1	NA	TRBV11-2	TRBJ2-5	CASSFTGTGEETQYF	TGTGCCAGCAGCTTTACCGGGACAGGCGAAGAGACCCAGTACTTC
14	TRBD2	NA	TRBV19	TRBJ2-3	CASSTRGGSDTQYF	TGTGCCAGTAGTACGCGGGGGGGGTCAGATACGCAGTATTTT
16	TRBD2	NA	TRBV15	TRBJ2-3	CATSREYPSGGITQYF	TGTGCCACCAGCAGAGAGTACCCTAGCGGGGGTATTACGCAGTATTTT
17	TRBD1	few	TRBV28	TRBJ1-2	CASSLGGQQRRGYGYTF	TGTGCCAGCAGTCTAGGGGGACAGCAGAGGCGTGGCTATGGCTACACCTTC
13	NA	NA	TRBV29-1	TRBJ1-6	CSVPGTGDSPLHF	TGCAGCGTGCCCGGGACGGGGGATTCACCCCTCCACTTT
15	TRBD1	NA	TRBV7-6	TRBJ2-7	CASSLAETGLYEQYF	TGTGCCAGCAGCTTAGCGGAGACAGGGCTCTACGAGCAGTACTTC
17	NA	NA	TRBV4-2	TRBJ2-3	CASSQGPPSEHTDTQYF	TGTGCCAGCAGCCAAGGACCGCCCAGCGAGCACACAGATACGCAGTATTTT
13	NA	once	TRBV13	TRBJ2-1	CASSLGRGDEQFF	TGTGCCAGCAGCTTGGGCAGGGGCGATGAGCAGTTCTTC
14	NA	NA	TRBV19	TRBJ1-1	CASTATARNTEAFF	TGTGCCAGTACAGCGACAGCTAGGAACACTGAAGCTTTCTTT
12	TRBD1	NA	TRBV6-1	TRBJ1-1	CATTGGRTEAFF	TGTGCCACGACAGGGGGGCGGACTGAAGCTTTCTTT
16	TRBD2	NA	TRBV5-1	TRBJ2-7	CASAMLTSGDAYEQYF	TGCGCCAGCGCTATGTTGACTAGCGGGGACGCCTACGAGCAGTACTTC
15	NA	few	TRBV6-1	TRBJ1-1	CASKSVTAGDTEAFF	TGTGCCAGCAAGTCAGTCACAGCGGGGGACACTGAAGCTTTCTTT
13	TRBD1	NA	TRBV11-3	TRBJ2-7	CASSLHRGREQYF	TGTGCCAGCAGCTTACACAGGGGGAGGGAGCAGTACTTC
16	TRBD2	NA	TRBV28	TRBJ2-7	CASSRDRWSGDYEQYF	TGTGCCAGCAGCCGAGACCGATGGAGCGGGGATTACGAGCAGTACTTC
13	NA	NA	TRBV28	TRBJ2-7	CASSSSVPYEQYF	TGTGCCAGCAGTTCCTCCGTCCCTTACGAGCAGTACTTC
16	NA	NA	TRBV6-5	TRBJ1-3	CASSYATPTEGNTIYF	TGTGCCAGCAGTTATGCAACACCGACTGAGGGAAACACCATATATTTT
14	TRBD1	NA	TRBV27	TRBJ1-5	CASSRDSSNQPQHF	TGTGCCAGCAGTAGGGACAGCAGCAATCAGCCCCAGCATTTT